The 23 T cell receptor beta chains in this list originate from one sample, sequenced in a study of blood T cell repertoires in COVID-19. The repertoire was sequenced with immunoSEQ multiplex PCR; TCRdb's copy has only in-frame clones and lacks some. This table has approximately 140,000 clones, 75% to 90% appearing once. The sample taken for sequencing was peripheral blood. These receptors were collected from a man in his late teens or twenties with COVID-19, enrolled during active disease.

V gene TRBV18 combines with J gene TRBJ2-7, with 14 bases lining up with TRBD2. This CDR3 region has 20 residues. The junction had 22 bases not matched to a gene; V was cut back by 6 bases and J by 6 bases. Per germline, CDR1 KGHSH and CDR2 LQKENI. The CDR3 DNA follows: TGTGCCAGCTCTCCAAGGATTACCGGGACTAGCGGGAGATTCGTGGGCGAGCAGTACTTC. Translated, it gives CASSPRITGTSGRFVGEQYF.

The V gene is TRBV7-8, the J gene TRBJ1-2; 8 bases agree with TRBD1. Trimming cost V 2 bases and J 6 bases; bases outside gene matches: 2. Germline-derived CDR1 and CDR2 are SGHVS and FQNEAQ. The CDR3 has 13 residues. The CDR3 loop reads CASSLMTGDGYTF. CDR3 coding DNA: TGTGCCAGCAGCTTAATGACAGGGGATGGCTACACCTTC.

The chain links TRBV5-1 to TRBJ2-2; D perhaps matches TRBD1 (5 bases). V gave up 7 bases and J gave up 0 bases, with 19 bases separating them. CDR3 size: 17 residues. Germline-derived CDR1 and CDR2 are SGHRS and YFSETQ. CDR3 loop: CASGGAKSRSNTGELFF. The CDR3 region has the DNA TGCGCCAGCGGTGGGGCTAAGAGCCGTTCGAACACCGGGGAGCTGTTTTTT.

The genes are TRBV4-3 and TRBJ2-1; a possible D gene is TRBD1 (5 bases). The length of the CDR3 is 15 residues. The germline CDR1 and CDR2 sequences are LGHNA and YSLEER. V lost 0 bases and J lost 2, with 8 bases in between. For the CDR3, the DNA is TGCGCCAGCAGCCAAGATTCAGGGCCCTACAATGAGCAGTTCTTC. This sequence encodes CASSQDSGPYNEQFF.

The chain has TRBV5-6 and TRBJ1-5; D ambiguous. The germline CDR1 and CDR2 sequences are SGHDT and YYEEEE. Trimming left V 0 bases short and J 6 bases short, with 13 bases between. This CDR3 comprises 15 residues. The DNA of the CDR3 is TGTGCCAGCAGCTTGGGCCTAAGTCACAGTCAGCCCCAGCATTTT. Amino acids: CASSLGLSHSQPQHF. The full variable domain, its missing parts supplied by reference TRBV5-6 and TRBJ1-5, is DAGVTQSPTHLIKTRGQQVTLRCSPKSGHDTVSWYQQALGQGPQFIFQYYEEEERQRGNFPDRFSGHQFPNYSSELNVNALLLGDSALYLCASSLGLSHSQPQHFGDGTRLSIL.

J is TRBJ2-1 and V is TRBV4-3, with 7 bases fitting TRBD1. Germline V gene data show CDR1 as LGHNA and CDR2 as YSLEER. This CDR3 contains 16 residues. Trimming cost V 2 bases and J 7 bases; bases outside gene matches: 11. CDR3 sequence (DNA): TGCGCCAGCAGCCAACTAAGGGCAGGGGGAGTAAATGAGCAGTTCTTC. Encoded protein: CASSQLRAGGVNEQFF.

This chain connects TRBV20-1 to TRBJ2-3; D call uncertain. CDR1 is DFQATT and CDR2 is SNEGSKA in the germline V gene (reference sequence). Trimming took 4 bases from V and 2 from J, leaving 4 bases between them. The CDR3 has 11 amino acids. CDR3 amino acids: CSATHTDTQYF. The CDR3 region has the DNA TGCAGTGCTACCCACACAGATACGCAGTATTTT.

Note on this clone: At one end, the junction sequence differs from germline, possibly due to a read error. The V and J genes are TRBV29-1 and TRBJ2-7; 8 bases agree with TRBD1. The CDR3 is 8 residues long. CDR1 SQVTM and CDR2 ANQGSEA come from the germline V gene. CDR3 DNA: TGCACCGGGGCAGGGGGCCGGTTC. The encoded protein is CTGAGGRF.

The chain recombines TRBV6-5 with TRBJ2-2; D call uncertain. The germline CDR1 and CDR2 sequences are MNHEY and SVGAGI. This CDR3 contains 16 residues. V lost 2 bases and J lost 0, with 10 bases in between. The CDR3 DNA reads as TGTGCCAGCAGTTACCGCCGCAGGACGAACACCGGGGAGCTGTTTTTT. This codes for CASSYRRRTNTGELFF.

CDR3 loop: CASSDLRPSYSNQPQHF. CDR3 nucleotide sequence: TGTGCCAGCAGTGACCTCAGGCCCTCATATAGCAATCAGCCCCAGCATTTT. The chain uses TRBV6-4 and TRBJ1-5; D is unresolved. The V end lost 2 bases, the J end lost 0 bases, and 14 bases lay between the germline ends. The CDR3 length is 17 residues. Germline CDR1 MRHNA, CDR2 SNTAGT.

CDR3: CASMGGAGDHNEQFF. The CDR3 DNA is TGTGCCAGCATGGGAGGGGCGGGGGACCACAATGAGCAGTTCTTC. This sequence joins TRBV28 and TRBJ2-1; TRBD2 aligns across 7 bases. Germline-derived CDR1 and CDR2 are MDHEN and SYDVKM. Trimming removed 7 bases from V and 5 bases from J; junction bases left unmatched: 11. There are 15 residues in the CDR3.

This chain uses TRBV27 with TRBJ2-7; 14 positions agree with TRBD2. The germline CDR1 and CDR2 sequences are MNHEY and SMNVEV (reference sequence). The CDR3 has 15 amino acids. V trimming: 0 bases; J trimming: 5 bases; junction bases outside the gene matches: 0. CDR3 in amino acids: CASSLSGLAGDEQYF. The CDR3 DNA sequence: TGTGCCAGCAGTTTATCGGGACTAGCGGGAGACGAGCAGTACTTC.

The chain couples TRBV9 to TRBJ1-2; TRBD1 is a possible D gene (6 bases). There are 13 residues in the CDR3. Trimming left V 3 bases short and J 4 bases short, with 10 bases between. Germline assignment: CDR1 SGDLS and CDR2 YYNGEE. This chain's CDR3 is CASSEGDAYGYTF. The DNA for the CDR3 is TGTGCCAGCAGCGAGGGGGACGCCTATGGCTACACCTTC.

The chain has TRBV7-2 and TRBJ2-7; the D gene is possibly TRBD2 (6 bases). The CDR3 contains 15 residues. Per the germline V gene, CDR1 is SGHTA and CDR2 is FQGNSA. Deletions cut 3 bases from V and 2 bases from J, with 14 bases between. The CDR3 sequence: CASSFRAGSAYEQYF. The CDR3 coding sequence is TGTGCCAGCAGCTTTCGGGCGGGAAGCGCCTACGAGCAGTACTTC.

This chain links TRBV11-1 with TRBJ2-1; 9 bases line up with TRBD2. The CDR3 extends over 16 amino acids. Germline CDR1 and CDR2: SGHAT and FQDESV (reference sequence). V was pared by 5 bases and J by 8 bases, with 13 bases of the junction left unmatched. CDR3 residues: CASSEGWREGTDEQFF. The CDR3 DNA sequence: TGTGCCAGCAGCGAGGGCTGGCGGGAGGGTACCGATGAGCAGTTCTTC.

This chain joins TRBV7-2 and TRBJ2-7, with TRBD1 matching over 7 bases. Germline V CDR1 and CDR2: SGHTA, FQGNSA. The CDR3 has 14 residues. Germline trimming cut 5 bases from V and 2 bases from J; bases unmatched to any gene: 6. The CDR3 loop reads CASSGRTGPYEQYF. The CDR3 nucleotides read TGTGCCAGCAGCGGGCGGACAGGCCCCTACGAGCAGTACTTC.

This sequence joins TRBV27 and TRBJ1-5, with 7 bases fitting TRBD1. Germline-derived CDR1 and CDR2 are MNHEY and SMNVEV (reference sequence). CDR3 length: 14 amino acids. V was pared by 2 bases and J by 6 bases, with 4 bases of the junction left unmatched. In nucleotides, the CDR3 is TGTGCCAGCAGTTTAGAAGGGGGCGGTCAGCCCCAGCATTTT. Translation gives CASSLEGGGQPQHF.

This clone was observed once. This rearrangement joins TRBV5-6 to TRBJ1-5, with D perhaps matching TRBD1 (6 bases). CDR1 and CDR2 from the germline V gene are SGHDT and YYEEEE. The CDR3 totals 16 residues. V lost 1 base to trimming and J lost 0 bases, with 11 bases between them. CDR3 in DNA: TGTGCCAGCAGCTTGATGTCAGGGGATAGCAATCAGCCCCAGCATTTT. Translated: CASSLMSGDSNQPQHF.

The chain has TRBV6-5 and TRBJ1-1; D unresolved. Germline V lookup: CDR1 MNHEY, CDR2 SVGAGI. The V end lost 5 bases, the J end lost 1 base, and 5 bases lay between the germline ends. There are 12 residues in the CDR3. The CDR3 region is CASSRGNTEAFF. The CDR3 nucleotides read TGTGCCAGCAGTAGAGGGAACACTGAAGCTTTCTTT.

This clone was seen a handful of times. In DNA form, the CDR3 reads TGTGCCAGCAGCTTGGGTAGCGGCAATGAGCAGTTCTTC. Translated, it gives CASSLGSGNEQFF. This sequence joins TRBV11-3 and TRBJ2-1, with a weak D call TRBD2 (6 bases). The CDR3 contains 13 residues. Trimming took off 3 bases at V and 6 bases at J, with 9 bases between the two ends. Germline assignment: CDR1 SGHNT and CDR2 YENEEA.

The chain uses TRBV7-2 and TRBJ1-6; 9 bases align to TRBD1. In germline, CDR1 is SGHTA, CDR2 FQGNSA. The CDR3 is made up of 21 amino acids. Trimming removed 0 bases from V and 6 bases from J; junction bases left unmatched: 18. The CDR3: CASSLAGIVFRTGASNSPLHF. The CDR3, as DNA: TGTGCCAGCAGCTTAGCAGGGATAGTCTTCCGGACAGGGGCTTCTAATTCACCCCTCCACTTT.

This sequence joins TRBV24-1 and TRBJ2-3, with a tentative D call TRBD1 (6 bases). From germline, CDR1 is KGHDR and CDR2 SFDVKD. The CDR3 sequence is 16 residues long. Deletions cut 4 bases from V and 5 bases from J, with 18 bases between. CDR3 DNA: TGTGCCACCAGTGACCGCGCACAGGGTGGTGGAGATACGCAGTATTTT. It specifies CATSDRAQGGGDTQYF.

Here the CDR3 DNA reads TGTGCCAGCAGTTACTCGTGGGGAGGAGCTTTCTTT. This translates into CASSYSWGGAFF. The chain has TRBV6-2 or TRBV6-3 and TRBJ1-1; D gene ambiguous. This CDR3 comprises 12 residues. Trimming took 0 bases from V and 10 from J, leaving 9 bases between them. CDR1 is MNHEY and CDR2 is SVGEGT in the germline V gene.